This T cell receptor (beta chain) was captured in a study of neurological immune-mediated disorders. The cDNA was produced through 5'RACE with 10-nucleotide random UMIs. Per sequencing run, 15-18 subjects together gave over 170 million TCR-beta sequences. A single record per CDR3 protein comes from TCRdb applying MiXCR to the 5' RACE reads. The sample has 65,000 to 75,000 distinct CDR3 sequences, approximately 5% seen once. The CDR3 loop spans 14 amino acids. The V segment lost 6 bases and the J segment 6 bases; nucleotides outside the gene matches: 9. Germline CDR1 reads DFQATT; CDR2 reads SNEGSKA (reference sequence). Many counts were recorded for this clonotype. The antigen remains unidentified. Broader study findings: The level of TCR clonal expansion was highest in patients with HTLV-1-associated myelopathy and lowest in multiple sclerosis, where it fell below the level seen in healthy controls.

The sequence came from a woman in her 70s with multiple sclerosis. This sequence joins TRBV20-1 and TRBJ2-3, with 10 bases lining up with TRBD2. Sequenced input: PBMCs. CDR3 DNA sequence: TGCAGTGCGTGGCAGCGGGAGGGCCAGGATACGCAGTATTTT. It translates to CSAWQREGQDTQYF.